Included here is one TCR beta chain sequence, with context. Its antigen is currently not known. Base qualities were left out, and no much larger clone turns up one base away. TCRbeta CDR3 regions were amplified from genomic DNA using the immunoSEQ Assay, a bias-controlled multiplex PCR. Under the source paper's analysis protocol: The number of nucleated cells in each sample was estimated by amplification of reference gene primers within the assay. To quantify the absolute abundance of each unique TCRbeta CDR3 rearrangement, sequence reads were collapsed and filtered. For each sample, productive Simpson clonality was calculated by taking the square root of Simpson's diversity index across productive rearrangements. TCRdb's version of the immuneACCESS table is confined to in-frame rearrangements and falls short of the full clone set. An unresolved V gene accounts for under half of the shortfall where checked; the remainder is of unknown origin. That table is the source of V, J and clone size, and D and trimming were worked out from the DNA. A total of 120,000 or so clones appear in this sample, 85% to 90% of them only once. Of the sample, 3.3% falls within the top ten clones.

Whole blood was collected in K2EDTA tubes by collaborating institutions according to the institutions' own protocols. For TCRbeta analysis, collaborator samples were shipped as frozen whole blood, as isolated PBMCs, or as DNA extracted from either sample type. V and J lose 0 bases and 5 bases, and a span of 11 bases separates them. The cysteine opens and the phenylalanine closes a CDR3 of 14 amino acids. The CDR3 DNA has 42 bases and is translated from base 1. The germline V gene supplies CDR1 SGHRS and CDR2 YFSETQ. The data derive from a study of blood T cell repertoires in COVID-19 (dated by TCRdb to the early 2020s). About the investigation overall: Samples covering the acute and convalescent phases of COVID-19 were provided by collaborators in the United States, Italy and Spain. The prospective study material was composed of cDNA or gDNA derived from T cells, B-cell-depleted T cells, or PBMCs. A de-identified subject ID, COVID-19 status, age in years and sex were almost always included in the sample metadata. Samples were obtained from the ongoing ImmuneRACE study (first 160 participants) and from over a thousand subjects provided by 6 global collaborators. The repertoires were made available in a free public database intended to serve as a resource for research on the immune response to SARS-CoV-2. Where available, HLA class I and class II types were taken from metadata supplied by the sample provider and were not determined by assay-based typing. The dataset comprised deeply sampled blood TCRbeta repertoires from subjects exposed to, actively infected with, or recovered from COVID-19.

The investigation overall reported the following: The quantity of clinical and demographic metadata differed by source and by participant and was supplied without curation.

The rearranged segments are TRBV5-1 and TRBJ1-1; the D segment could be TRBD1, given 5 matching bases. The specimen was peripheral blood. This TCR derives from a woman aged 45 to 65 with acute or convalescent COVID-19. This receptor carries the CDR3 CASSLGPEGTEAFF. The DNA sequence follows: TGCGCCAGCAGCTTGGGCCCGGAGGGGACTGAAGCTTTCTTT.